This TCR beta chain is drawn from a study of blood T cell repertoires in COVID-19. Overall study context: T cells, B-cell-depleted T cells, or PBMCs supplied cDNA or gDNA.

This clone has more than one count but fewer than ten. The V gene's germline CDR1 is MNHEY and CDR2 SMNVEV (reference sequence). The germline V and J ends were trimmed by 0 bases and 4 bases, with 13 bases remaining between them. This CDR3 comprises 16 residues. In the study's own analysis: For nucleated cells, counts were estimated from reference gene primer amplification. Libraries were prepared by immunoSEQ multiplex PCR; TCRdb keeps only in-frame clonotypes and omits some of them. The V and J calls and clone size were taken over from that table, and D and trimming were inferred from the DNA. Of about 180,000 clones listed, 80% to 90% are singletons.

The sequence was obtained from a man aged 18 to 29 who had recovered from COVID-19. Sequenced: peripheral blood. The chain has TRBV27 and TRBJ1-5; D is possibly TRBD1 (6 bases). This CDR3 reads CASSLSAAGANQPQHF. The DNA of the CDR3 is TGTGCCAGCAGTTTATCCGCCGCAGGGGCAAATCAGCCCCAGCATTTT.